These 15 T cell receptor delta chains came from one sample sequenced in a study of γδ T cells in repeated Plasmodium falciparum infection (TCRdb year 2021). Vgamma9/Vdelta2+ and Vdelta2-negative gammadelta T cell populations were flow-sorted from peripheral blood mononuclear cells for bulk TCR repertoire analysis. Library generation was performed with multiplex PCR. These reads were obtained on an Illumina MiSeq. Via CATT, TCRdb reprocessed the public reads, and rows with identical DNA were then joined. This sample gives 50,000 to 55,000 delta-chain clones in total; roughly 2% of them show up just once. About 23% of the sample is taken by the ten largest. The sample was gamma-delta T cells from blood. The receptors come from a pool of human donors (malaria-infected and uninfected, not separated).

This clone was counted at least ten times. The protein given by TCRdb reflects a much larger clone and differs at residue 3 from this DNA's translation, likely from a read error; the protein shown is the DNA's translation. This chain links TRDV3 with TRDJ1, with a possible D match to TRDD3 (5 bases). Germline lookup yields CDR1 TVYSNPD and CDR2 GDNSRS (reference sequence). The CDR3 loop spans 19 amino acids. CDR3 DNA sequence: TGTGCGCTCCACCCCTCTCCACCGAACGTACGGGATCGTTTGGGTAAACTCATCTTT. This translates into CALHPSPPNVRDRLGKLIF.

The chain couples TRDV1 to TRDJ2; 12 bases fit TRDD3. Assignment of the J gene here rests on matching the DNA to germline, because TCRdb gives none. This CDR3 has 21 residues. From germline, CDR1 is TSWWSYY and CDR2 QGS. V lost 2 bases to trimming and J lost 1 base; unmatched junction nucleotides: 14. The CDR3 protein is CALGEGLPYWGIPVLTAQLFF. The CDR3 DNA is TGTGCTCTTGGGGAAGGTCTACCGTACTGGGGGATACCGGTTTTGACAGCACAACTCTTCTTT.

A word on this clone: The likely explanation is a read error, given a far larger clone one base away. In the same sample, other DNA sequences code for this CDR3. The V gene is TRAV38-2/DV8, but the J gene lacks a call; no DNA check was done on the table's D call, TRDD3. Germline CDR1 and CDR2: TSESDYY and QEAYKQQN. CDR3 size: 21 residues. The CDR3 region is CAYSLPLILPLGDLLLDKLIF. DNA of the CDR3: TGTGCTTATAGCCTTCCCCTCATCCTTCCCTTGGGGGACCTACTGTTAGATAAACTCATTTTT.

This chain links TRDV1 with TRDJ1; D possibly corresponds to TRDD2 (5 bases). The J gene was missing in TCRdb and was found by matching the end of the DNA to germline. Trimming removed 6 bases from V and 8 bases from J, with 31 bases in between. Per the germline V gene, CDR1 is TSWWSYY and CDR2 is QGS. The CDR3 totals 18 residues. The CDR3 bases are TGTGCTCTTGGATCGGACCTACGCGCCTACCTTACACCGACAAAACTCATCTTT. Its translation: CALGSDLRAYLTPTKLIF.

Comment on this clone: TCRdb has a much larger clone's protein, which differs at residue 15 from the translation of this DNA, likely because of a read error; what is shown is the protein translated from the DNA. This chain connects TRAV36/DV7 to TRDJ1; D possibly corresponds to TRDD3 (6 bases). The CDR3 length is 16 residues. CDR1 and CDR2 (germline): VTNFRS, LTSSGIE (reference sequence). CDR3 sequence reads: CAVEACQRGDPDKLTF. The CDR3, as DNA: TGTGCTGTGGAGGCATGTCAACGGGGGGACCCCGATAAACTCACCTTT.

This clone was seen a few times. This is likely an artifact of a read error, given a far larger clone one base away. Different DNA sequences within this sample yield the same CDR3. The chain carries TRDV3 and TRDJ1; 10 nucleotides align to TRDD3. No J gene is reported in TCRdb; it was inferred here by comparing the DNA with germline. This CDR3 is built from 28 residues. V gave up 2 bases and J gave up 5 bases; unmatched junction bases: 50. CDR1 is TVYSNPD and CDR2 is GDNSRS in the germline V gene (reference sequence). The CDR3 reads CAFLRRYYLDPPIRVGYWGIRFTDKLIF. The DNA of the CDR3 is TGTGCCTTTCTGCGGCGATATTACTTGGACCCTCCTATAAGAGTGGGCTACTGGGGGATCAGATTCACTGATAAACTCATCTTT.

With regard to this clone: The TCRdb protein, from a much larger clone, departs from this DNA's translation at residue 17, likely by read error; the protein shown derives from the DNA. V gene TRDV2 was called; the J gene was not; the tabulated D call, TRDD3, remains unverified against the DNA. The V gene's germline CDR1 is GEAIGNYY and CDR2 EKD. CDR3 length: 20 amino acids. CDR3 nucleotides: TGTGCCTGTGACACCGAGGAAGTACGGGGATACGAGGGGGTTACCGATAACCTCATCTTT. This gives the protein CACDTEEVRGYEGVTDNLIF.

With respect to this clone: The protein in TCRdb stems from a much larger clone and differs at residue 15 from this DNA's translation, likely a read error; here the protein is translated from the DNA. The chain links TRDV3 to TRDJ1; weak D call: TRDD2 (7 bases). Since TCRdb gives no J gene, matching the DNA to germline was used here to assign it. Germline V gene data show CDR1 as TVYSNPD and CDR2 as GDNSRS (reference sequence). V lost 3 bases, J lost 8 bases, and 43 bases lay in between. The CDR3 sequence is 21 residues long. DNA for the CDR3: TGTGCCTTCCAAACTCCCTTCCTCTTCCTTTCGCCTTGGGGGGTACTAGGGAAACTCATCTTT. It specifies CAFQTPFLFLSPWGVLGKLIF. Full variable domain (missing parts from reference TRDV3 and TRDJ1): CDKVTQSSPDQTVASGSEVVLLCTYDTVYSNPDLFWYRIRPDYSFQFVFYGDNSRSEGADFTQGRFSVKHILTQKAFHLVISPVRTEDSATYYCAFQTPFLFLSPWGVLGKLIFGKGTRVTVEP.

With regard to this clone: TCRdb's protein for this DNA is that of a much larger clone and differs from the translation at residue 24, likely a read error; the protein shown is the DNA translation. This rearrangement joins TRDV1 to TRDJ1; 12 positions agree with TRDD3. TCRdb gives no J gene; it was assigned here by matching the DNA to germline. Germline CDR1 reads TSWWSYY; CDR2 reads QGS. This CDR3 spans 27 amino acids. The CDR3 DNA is TGTGCTCTTGGGGAACCCGATGGGGAAGTCTCCGGGTCCATACTGGGGGATACACTCACATCTACCGATAGACTCATCTTT. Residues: CALGEPDGEVSGSILGDTLTSTDRLIF.

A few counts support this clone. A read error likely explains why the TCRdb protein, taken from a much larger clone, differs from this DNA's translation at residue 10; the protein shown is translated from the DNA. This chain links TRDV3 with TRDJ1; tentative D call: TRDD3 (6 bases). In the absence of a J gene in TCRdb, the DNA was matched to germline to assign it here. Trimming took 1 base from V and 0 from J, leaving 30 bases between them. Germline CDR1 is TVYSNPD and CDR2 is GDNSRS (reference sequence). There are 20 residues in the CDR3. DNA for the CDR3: TGTGCCTTTATGATTCCCTCGTACTGGAGGATACCCTTGAACACCGATAAACTCATCTTT. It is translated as CAFMIPSYWRIPLNTDKLIF. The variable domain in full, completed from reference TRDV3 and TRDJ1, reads CDKVTQSSPDQTVASGSEVVLLCTYDTVYSNPDLFWYRIRPDYSFQFVFYGDNSRSEGADFTQGRFSVKHILTQKAFHLVISPVRTEDSATYYCAFMIPSYWRIPLNTDKLIFGKGTRVTVEP.

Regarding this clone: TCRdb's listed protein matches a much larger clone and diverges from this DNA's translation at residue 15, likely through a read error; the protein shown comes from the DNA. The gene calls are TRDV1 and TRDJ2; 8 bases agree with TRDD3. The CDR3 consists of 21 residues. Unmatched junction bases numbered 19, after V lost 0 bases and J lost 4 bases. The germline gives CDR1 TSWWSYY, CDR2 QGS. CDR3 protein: CALGELGPSYWGPASTAQLFF. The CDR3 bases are TGTGCTCTTGGGGAACTGGGCCCTTCGTACTGGGGGCCAGCTTCGACAGCACAACTCTTCTTT.

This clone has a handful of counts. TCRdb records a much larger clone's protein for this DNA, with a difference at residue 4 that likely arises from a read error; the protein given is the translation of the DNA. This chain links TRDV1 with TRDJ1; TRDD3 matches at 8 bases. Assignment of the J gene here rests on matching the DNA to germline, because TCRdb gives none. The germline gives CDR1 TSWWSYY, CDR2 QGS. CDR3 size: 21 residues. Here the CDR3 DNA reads TGTGCTCTTGAGGAACTAGTAGGTTCTCCTAGGTGGGGATACCACACCGATAAACTCATCTTT. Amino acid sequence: CALEELVGSPRWGYHTDKLIF.

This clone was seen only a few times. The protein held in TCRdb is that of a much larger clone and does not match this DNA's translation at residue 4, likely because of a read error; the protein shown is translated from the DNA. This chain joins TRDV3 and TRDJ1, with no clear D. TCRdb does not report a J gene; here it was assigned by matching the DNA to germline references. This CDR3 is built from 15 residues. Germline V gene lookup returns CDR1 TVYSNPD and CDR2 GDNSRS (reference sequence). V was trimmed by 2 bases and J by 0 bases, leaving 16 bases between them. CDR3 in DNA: TGTGCCTTTGGGTTCCCCGGACAGAACACCGATAAACTCATCTTT. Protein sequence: CAFGFPGQNTDKLIF.

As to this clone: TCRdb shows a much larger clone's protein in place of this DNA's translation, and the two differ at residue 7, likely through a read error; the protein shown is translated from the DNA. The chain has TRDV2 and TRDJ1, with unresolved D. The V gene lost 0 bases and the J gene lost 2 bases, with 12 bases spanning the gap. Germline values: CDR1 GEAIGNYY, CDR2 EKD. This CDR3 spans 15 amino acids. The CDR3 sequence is CACDTLRQRTDKLIF. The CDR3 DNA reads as TGTGCCTGTGACACCCTAAGACAAAGGACCGATAAACTCATCTTT.

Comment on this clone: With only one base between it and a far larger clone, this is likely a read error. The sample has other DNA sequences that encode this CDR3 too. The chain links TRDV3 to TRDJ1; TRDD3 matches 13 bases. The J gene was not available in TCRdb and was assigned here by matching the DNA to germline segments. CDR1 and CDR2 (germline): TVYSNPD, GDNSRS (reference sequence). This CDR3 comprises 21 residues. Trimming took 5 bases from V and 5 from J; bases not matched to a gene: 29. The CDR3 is CATYLPSLYWGIRGFFDKLIF. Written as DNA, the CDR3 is TGTGCCACCTACCTTCCTTCCCTCTACTGGGGGATACGCGGTTTTTTTGATAAACTCATCTTT.